The rows below give T cell receptor beta chains drawn from one sample of a study of siplizumab effects on memory and regulatory T cells. The assay was immunoSEQ multiplex PCR, and TCRdb's table has in-frame clones only and misses some. There are roughly 120,000 clones in the sample; around 92% occur only once, and about 0.7% lies in the top ten. Sample: Tregs sorted from blood. The receptors derive from a human donor in good health. Each CDR3 is given with its conserved first and last residue. The size field is filled for only some rows; it gives once, few, many or a size class.

v_call clone_size cdr3_aa
TRBV11-3 - CASSYDRGGQPQHF
TRBV14 - CASSQAGLRNEQYF
TRBV19 once CASSDPGMNTEAFF
TRBV29-1 - CSVERDLGLEAFF
TRBV6-5 - CASSYRDSTFF
TRBV10-1 - CASSPTGAGANVLTF
TRBV5-4 - CASSFDGLNTEAFF
TRBV18 - CASSGQGGTEAFF
TRBV5-4 - CASSLMSSGITEAFF
TRBV6-1 - CASKGVGVYEQYF
TRBV6-5 - CASSYRTSGFQETQYF
TRBV21-1 - CASSPPGQGADGELFF
TRBV11-2 - CASSRLRTTNTEAFF
TRBV5-4 once CASSLDWLAGANTEAFF
TRBV29-1 - CSVGVLSLEQFF
TRBV6-4 - CASRAGGGTDTQYF